A selection of T cell receptor beta chains follows, all from one sample in a study of T cell responses to AZD1222 COVID-19 vaccine. This table comes from immunoSEQ multiplex PCR, and its TCRdb copy is limited to in-frame clones, with some not included. The profile shows about 120,000 clones, about nine tenths of them singletons. The sample here was peripheral blood, taken on day 0 of AZD1222 vaccination. The receptors were gathered from an adult in good health. CDR3s include the opening cysteine and the closing phenylalanine or tryptophan. The D gene is left open where the match is weak.

v_gene: TRBV5-1; j_gene: TRBJ1-4; d_gene: -; CDR3aa: CASSLAGTGSEKLFF
v_gene: TRBV7-9; j_gene: TRBJ2-2; d_gene: -; CDR3aa: CASSPRTVNTGELFF
v_gene: TRBV28; j_gene: TRBJ1-5; d_gene: TRBD1; CDR3aa: CASRDRPHSYSNQPQHF
v_gene: TRBV21-1; j_gene: TRBJ1-5; d_gene: -; CDR3aa: CASSKNRGPSPQHF
v_gene: TRBV27; j_gene: TRBJ1-5; d_gene: TRBD1; CDR3aa: CASSSAGTGYSNQPQHF
v_gene: TRBV11-1; j_gene: TRBJ2-1; d_gene: -; CDR3aa: CASSFFGSGAGNEQFF
v_gene: TRBV28; j_gene: TRBJ2-3; d_gene: TRBD1; CDR3aa: CASSSTGGKDTQYF
v_gene: TRBV6-2/TRBV6-3; j_gene: TRBJ2-7; d_gene: -; CDR3aa: CASSYSRRNYEQYF
v_gene: TRBV3-1/TRBV3-2; j_gene: TRBJ2-7; d_gene: -; CDR3aa: CASSLRRQGSYEQYF
v_gene: TRBV7-6; j_gene: TRBJ1-1; d_gene: TRBD1; CDR3aa: CASSARRGRDTEAFF
v_gene: TRBV19; j_gene: TRBJ2-2; d_gene: -; CDR3aa: CASRMGEELFF
v_gene: TRBV28; j_gene: TRBJ2-7; d_gene: -; CDR3aa: CASRNRVPPYEQYF
v_gene: TRBV2; j_gene: TRBJ1-4; d_gene: -; CDR3aa: CASSVGLTNEKLFF
v_gene: TRBV28; j_gene: TRBJ2-7; d_gene: -; CDR3aa: CASASGAHSYEQYF
v_gene: TRBV6-5; j_gene: TRBJ2-3; d_gene: TRBD1; CDR3aa: CATRTGFTDTQYF
v_gene: TRBV4-2; j_gene: TRBJ1-5; d_gene: -; CDR3aa: CASSRTTAGNQPQHF
v_gene: TRBV7-2; j_gene: TRBJ2-7; d_gene: TRBD2; CDR3aa: CASSQSGTPYEQYF
v_gene: TRBV28; j_gene: TRBJ1-2; d_gene: -; CDR3aa: CASSLGAGHYGYTF
v_gene: TRBV2; j_gene: TRBJ2-4; d_gene: TRBD2; CDR3aa: CASGPSGGAVNIQYF
v_gene: TRBV4-2; j_gene: TRBJ2-7; d_gene: -; CDR3aa: CASSAWGTEYEQYF
v_gene: TRBV6-5; j_gene: TRBJ1-2; d_gene: TRBD1; CDR3aa: CASSATGTVNYGYTF
v_gene: TRBV20-1; j_gene: TRBJ2-2; d_gene: -; CDR3aa: CSARLRRELFF
v_gene: TRBV19; j_gene: TRBJ2-1; d_gene: -; CDR3aa: CASSPTARSDNEQFF
v_gene: TRBV3-1/TRBV3-2; j_gene: TRBJ2-4; d_gene: -; CDR3aa: CASSPTVAKNIQYF
v_gene: TRBV7-2; j_gene: TRBJ1-6; d_gene: TRBD1; CDR3aa: CASSSTGRAGSPLHF
v_gene: TRBV4-1; j_gene: TRBJ1-3; d_gene: -; CDR3aa: CASSQDHGHSGNTIYF
v_gene: TRBV3-1/TRBV3-2; j_gene: TRBJ2-7; d_gene: TRBD2; CDR3aa: CASSQGRGGIGYEQYF
v_gene: TRBV19; j_gene: TRBJ2-3; d_gene: -; CDR3aa: CASSILAFTDTQYF
v_gene: TRBV27; j_gene: TRBJ2-6; d_gene: -; CDR3aa: CASSLGGATGANVLTF
v_gene: TRBV18; j_gene: TRBJ1-2; d_gene: TRBD1; CDR3aa: CASSSDRAANYGYTF
v_gene: TRBV27; j_gene: TRBJ2-2; d_gene: TRBD1; CDR3aa: CASSMTGLGTGELFF
v_gene: TRBV6-5; j_gene: TRBJ1-6; d_gene: TRBD1; CDR3aa: CASSFSGGESPLHF
v_gene: TRBV19; j_gene: TRBJ1-2; d_gene: -; CDR3aa: CASSIRDKGYTF
v_gene: TRBV7-9; j_gene: TRBJ2-1; d_gene: -; CDR3aa: CASSYGLTYNEQFF
v_gene: TRBV11-2; j_gene: TRBJ2-5; d_gene: -; CDR3aa: CASSLGPTVETQYF
v_gene: TRBV7-2; j_gene: TRBJ2-7; d_gene: TRBD2; CDR3aa: CASTRLAGGSSYEQYF
v_gene: TRBV7-2; j_gene: TRBJ2-5; d_gene: TRBD1; CDR3aa: CASSLVWTGETQYF
v_gene: TRBV24-1; j_gene: TRBJ1-5; d_gene: TRBD1; CDR3aa: CATSDGQGLNQPQHF
v_gene: TRBV28; j_gene: TRBJ2-5; d_gene: -; CDR3aa: CASSSEETQYF
v_gene: TRBV5-1; j_gene: TRBJ2-7; d_gene: -; CDR3aa: CASSVNGQLYEQYF
v_gene: TRBV5-8; j_gene: TRBJ1-5; d_gene: -; CDR3aa: CASSWDETAGNQPQHF
v_gene: TRBV19; j_gene: TRBJ2-1; d_gene: -; CDR3aa: CASSPGGPRNEQFF
v_gene: TRBV30; j_gene: TRBJ2-7; d_gene: TRBD2; CDR3aa: CAWSGALAGGPAPRSYEQYF
v_gene: TRBV27; j_gene: TRBJ2-1; d_gene: -; CDR3aa: CASRGNPLNEQFF
v_gene: TRBV21-1; j_gene: TRBJ1-3; d_gene: -; CDR3aa: CASSSRTGPGSGNTIYF
v_gene: TRBV9; j_gene: TRBJ1-1; d_gene: -; CDR3aa: CASSVAAGVTEAFF
v_gene: TRBV18; j_gene: TRBJ2-1; d_gene: TRBD1; CDR3aa: CASSPGQGSYNEQFF
v_gene: TRBV2; j_gene: TRBJ2-7; d_gene: -; CDR3aa: CASEPLGGMGHEQYF
v_gene: TRBV10-3; j_gene: TRBJ1-2; d_gene: TRBD1; CDR3aa: CATCEGALNYGYTF
v_gene: TRBV4-1; j_gene: TRBJ1-5; d_gene: -; CDR3aa: CASSQVRGGQPQHF
v_gene: TRBV7-9; j_gene: TRBJ1-1; d_gene: TRBD1; CDR3aa: CASSLRGGTGRDTEAFF
v_gene: TRBV19; j_gene: TRBJ2-7; d_gene: TRBD2; CDR3aa: CASSITSGGNYEQYF
v_gene: TRBV6-6; j_gene: TRBJ2-7; d_gene: -; CDR3aa: CASSGRSSYEQYF
v_gene: TRBV5-1; j_gene: TRBJ2-1; d_gene: -; CDR3aa: CASSLGDPYNEQFF
v_gene: TRBV30; j_gene: TRBJ1-2; d_gene: -; CDR3aa: CAWSRGRGMAGYTF
v_gene: TRBV19; j_gene: TRBJ2-7; d_gene: -; CDR3aa: CASSTGRDRGYEQYF